A selection of T cell receptor beta chains follows, all from one sample in a study of blood T cell dynamics during melanoma immunotherapy. The protocol was immunoSEQ multiplex PCR, while the TCRdb copy is restricted to in-frame clones and leaves out a portion. The table records 10,000 to 12,000 clones, 80% to 90% of them present only once. Material: blood, obtained from a patient treated with checkpoint blockade. The receptors shown here come from a human donor with melanoma. CDR3s include the opening cysteine and the closing phenylalanine or tryptophan. The D gene is left open where the match is weak. Part of the rows lack a size; the others show once, few, many or a class for expanded clones.

v_gene	abundance	d_gene	j_gene	CDR3nt	CDR3aa
TRBV30	NA	TRBD1	TRBJ2-2	TGTGCCTGGAGAAAACTGGGACAGGGGTTTACCGGGGAGCTGTTTTTT	CAWRKLGQGFTGELFF
TRBV7-6	NA	TRBD1	TRBJ1-3	TGTGCCAGCAGCTTAAGGTCCCCGACAGGGACGTCTGGAAACACCATATATTTT	CASSLRSPTGTSGNTIYF
TRBV9	NA	NA	TRBJ2-1	TGTGCCAGCAGCTTACAGGTTTACAATGAGCAGTTCTTC	CASSLQVYNEQFF
TRBV2	NA	TRBD1	TRBJ1-1	TGTGCCAGCAGTCGACAGGGGATTGGCACTGAAGCTTTCTTT	CASSRQGIGTEAFF
TRBV10-2	NA	TRBD1	TRBJ1-1	TGCGCCAGCACCTTGGACAGGCTCATGAACACTGAAGCTTTCTTT	CASTLDRLMNTEAFF
TRBV4-3	NA	TRBD2	TRBJ2-5	TGCGCCAGCAGCCAGAGAGCGGGGGGAGAGACCCAGTACTTC	CASSQRAGGETQYF
TRBV5-4	NA	NA	TRBJ2-1	TGTGCCAGCAGCGCGACTGGACAATACAATGAGCAGTTCTTC	CASSATGQYNEQFF
TRBV29-1	NA	NA	TRBJ2-7	TGCAGCGTTGAATGGGGTAACGAGCAGTACTTC	CSVEWGNEQYF
TRBV6-1	NA	NA	TRBJ1-1	TGTGCCAGCAGCCCCGCGGGGGACACTGAAGCTTTCTTT	CASSPAGDTEAFF
TRBV2	NA	TRBD1	TRBJ1-4	TGTGCCAGCAGCGGGACAGGGCGTCAGGAAAAACTGTTTTTT	CASSGTGRQEKLFF
TRBV19	NA	NA	TRBJ1-5	TGTGCCAGTAGCAGGGGTAGGGAAAGGCGCAATCAGCCCCAGCATTTT	CASSRGRERRNQPQHF
TRBV6-6	NA	NA	TRBJ1-3	TGTGCCAGCAGTTACACACAGGGTTCTGGAAACACCATATATTTT	CASSYTQGSGNTIYF
TRBV5-1	NA	TRBD1	TRBJ1-2	TGCGCCAGCAGCTTGTCTGGGACAGGGGGCTACTATGGCTACACCTTC	CASSLSGTGGYYGYTF
TRBV2	NA	TRBD1	TRBJ1-2	TGTGCCAGCAGTGAAAGGGGGCGAGGGTATGGCTACACCTTC	CASSERGRGYGYTF
TRBV19	NA	TRBD1	TRBJ1-1	TGTGCCAGTAGTAGGGACAGTATGAACACTGAAGCTTTCTTT	CASSRDSMNTEAFF
TRBV6-5	NA	NA	TRBJ1-4	TGTGCCAGCAGACCCGGACTTGCAACTAATGAAAAACTGTTTTTT	CASRPGLATNEKLFF
TRBV5-1	NA	TRBD2	TRBJ2-1	TGCGCCAGCAGCTGGCAGGGGACTAGCGGGGATGAGCAGTTCTTC	CASSWQGTSGDEQFF
TRBV5-1	NA	NA	TRBJ2-7	TGCGCCAGCAGCACCATCGACAAGACCTACGAGCAGTACTTC	CASSTIDKTYEQYF
TRBV5-5	NA	NA	TRBJ2-7	TGTGCCAGCAGCTTCCGGCAGGGAAGAGGCTCCTACGAGCAGTACTTC	CASSFRQGRGSYEQYF
TRBV5-1	NA	TRBD1	TRBJ2-5	TGCGCCAGCAGCTTGGGGACAGGGCGGCGAGAGACCCAGTACTTC	CASSLGTGRRETQYF
TRBV7-2	NA	NA	TRBJ1-1	TGTGCCAGCAGCTTAGGAGGAGGGTGGAACACTGAAGCTTTCTTT	CASSLGGGWNTEAFF
TRBV2	few	NA	TRBJ2-1	TGTGCCAGCAGTGAAATGGGCAATGAGCAGTTCTTC	CASSEMGNEQFF